Below, 24 T cell receptor beta chains from the same sample are listed, as sequenced in a study of cytomegalovirus exposure and HLA in healthy donors. Primers for the PCR totalled 60 Vbeta and 13 Jbeta. Using immunoSEQ multiplex PCR, the repertoire was profiled, and TCRdb retains in-frame clones only, with some absent. This table holds about 130,000 clones, 65% to 90% found once. Sequencing was carried out using PBMCs. All receptors derive from a man younger than 35 in good health and CMV-seronegative.

The chain is built from TRBV7-9 and TRBJ1-4, with 8 bases matching TRBD1. This CDR3 is built from 14 residues. J lost 10 bases, V lost 5 bases, and 9 bases had no gene match. Germline V gene data show CDR1 as SEHNR and CDR2 as FQNEAQ (reference sequence). The CDR3: CASSQRQGLAKLFF. In DNA form, the CDR3 reads TGTGCCAGCAGCCAGAGACAGGGGCTCGCAAAACTGTTTTTT.

The rearrangement links TRBV28 to TRBJ1-6, with D uncertain. Germline V gene data show CDR1 as MDHEN and CDR2 as SYDVKM. The germline V and J ends were trimmed by 1 base and 8 bases, with 12 bases remaining between them. This CDR3 is built from 15 residues. The CDR3 region has the DNA TGTGCCAGCAGTTTATCTCCCCGGGTGGATTCACCCCTCCACTTT. As protein: CASSLSPRVDSPLHF.

This chain connects TRBV7-2 to TRBJ1-5; tentative D call: TRBD1 (5 bases). The CDR3 length is 16 residues. Looked up from germline, CDR1 is SGHTA and CDR2 is FQGNSA. The V gene lost 5 bases and the J gene lost 7 bases, with 21 bases spanning the gap. The CDR3: CASSPPYSGGNQPQHF. CDR3 sequence (DNA): TGTGCCAGCAGCCCCCCCTACAGTGGGGGGAACCAGCCCCAGCATTTT.

The rearrangement links TRBV13 to TRBJ2-6; TRBD1 matches 7 bases. The CDR3 totals 16 residues. Germline CDR1 reads PRHDT; CDR2 reads FYEKMQ (reference sequence). After removal of 0 bases from V and 2 bases from J, the junction contained 1 base not matched to a gene. The CDR3, as DNA: TGTGCCAGCAGCTTAGGAACAGGGGCTGGGGCCAACGTCCTGACTTTC. It codes for CASSLGTGAGANVLTF. Variable domain in full (rest from reference TRBV13 and TRBJ2-6): AAGVIQSPRHLIKEKRETATLKCYPIPRHDTVYWYQQGPGQDPQFLISFYEKMQSDKGSIPDRFSAQQFSDYHSELNMSSLELGDSALYFCASSLGTGAGANVLTFGAGSRLTVL.

This sequence joins TRBV19 and TRBJ1-2; TRBD1 is a possible D gene (5 bases). The ends were cut back, 3 bases at V and 8 bases at J, with 16 bases in the middle. The CDR3 has 14 residues. Germline CDR1 reads LNHDA; CDR2 reads SQIVND (reference sequence). CDR3 nucleotide sequence: TGTGCCAGTAGTATTTATGGGGCCTCTAAAGGCTACACCTTC. Amino acids: CASSIYGASKGYTF.

This clone appeared a few times. The V call is TRBV7-2, the J call TRBJ2-6; 10 nucleotides line up with TRBD2. This CDR3 has 17 amino acids. J was trimmed by 1 base and V by 4 bases; bases with no gene match: 4. Germline V gene sequence: CDR1 SGHTA, CDR2 FQGNSA. The CDR3 reads CASSSSGGGSGANVLTF. DNA for the CDR3: TGTGCCAGCAGCTCTAGCGGGGGTGGATCTGGGGCCAACGTCCTGACTTTC.

The chain carries TRBV28 and TRBJ2-7; D is undetermined. CDR3 length: 11 amino acids. Germline values: CDR1 MDHEN, CDR2 SYDVKM. Between the trimmed V and J ends, which lost 2 bases and 5 bases, there was a span of 4 bases. The CDR3 spells CASSLRDEQYF. In nucleotides, the CDR3 is TGTGCCAGCAGTTTACGTGACGAGCAGTACTTC.

As regards this clone: Other DNA sequences in the sample encode the same CDR3. This chain joins TRBV4-3 and TRBJ2-7; the match to TRBD2 covers 7 bases. The length of the CDR3 is 16 residues. J gave up 3 bases and V 0 bases, and 8 bases lay outside the gene matches. Germline assignment: CDR1 LGHNA and CDR2 YSLEER. Here the CDR3 reads CASSQDHAGVLYEQYF. CDR3 in DNA: TGCGCCAGCAGCCAAGATCACGCGGGGGTCCTCTACGAGCAGTACTTC.

V and J are TRBV27 and TRBJ2-1; TRBD1 is a possible D gene (6 bases). CDR1 and CDR2 (germline): MNHEY, SMNVEV (reference sequence). The germline V and J ends were trimmed by 7 bases and 5 bases, with 15 bases remaining between them. CDR3 length: 14 residues. The DNA of the CDR3 is TGTGCCAGCACACCGGGACACCAAAACAATGAGCAGTTCTTC. Amino acid sequence: CASTPGHQNNEQFF.

This chain links TRBV5-6 with TRBJ1-4, with D unclear. Germline CDR1 and CDR2: SGHDT and YYEEEE. The V end lost 3 bases, the J end lost 0 bases, and 12 bases lay between the germline ends. The length of the CDR3 is 16 residues. The CDR3 here is CASSYLRQATNEKLFF. The CDR3 coding sequence is TGTGCCAGCAGCTACCTTCGGCAGGCAACTAATGAAAAACTGTTTTTT. Complete variable domain (other parts from reference TRBV5-6 and TRBJ1-4): DAGVTQSPTHLIKTRGQQVTLRCSPKSGHDTVSWYQQALGQGPQFIFQYYEEEERQRGNFPDRFSGHQFPNYSSELNVNALLLGDSALYLCASSYLRQATNEKLFFGSGTQLSVL.

The rearrangement links TRBV28 to TRBJ2-7, with D tentatively TRBD2 (6 bases). CDR1 and CDR2 from the germline V gene are MDHEN and SYDVKM. The V end lost 4 bases, the J end lost 4 bases, and 23 bases lay between the germline ends. The CDR3 totals 17 residues. In nucleotides, the CDR3 is TGTGCCAGCAGTTGGGGCTGGAGGGGCGGCTCAGGGTACGAGCAGTACTTC. This encodes CASSWGWRGGSGYEQYF.

The rearrangement joins TRBV10-3 to TRBJ2-7; 7 bases agree with TRBD1. J lost 2 bases, V lost 6 bases, and 7 bases had no gene match. CDR1 ENHRY and CDR2 SYGVKD come from the germline V gene. The length of the CDR3 is 14 residues. CDR3 nucleotides: TGTGCCATCAGGCCGACAGGGACGCCCTACGAGCAGTACTTC. Translating gives CAIRPTGTPYEQYF.

V usage is TRBV4-1 and J usage is TRBJ2-7; D possibly corresponds to TRBD1 (5 bases). Germline V gene sequence: CDR1 MGHRA, CDR2 YSYEKL. V lost 0 bases and J 4 bases, leaving 16 bases between the germline ends. CDR3 length: 16 amino acids. The CDR3 protein is CASSQDKGQGSYEQYF. The CDR3 DNA reads TGCGCCAGCAGCCAAGATAAAGGGCAGGGATCGTACGAGCAGTACTTC.

The chain combines TRBV5-3 with TRBJ2-1; 7 bases agree with TRBD1. TRBV5-3 is an ORF; its function is uncertain. This CDR3 is 17 amino acids long. After removal of 0 bases from V and 5 bases from J, the junction contained 11 bases not matched to a gene. In DNA, the CDR3 is TGTGCCAGAAGCTTGGGAAGTTGGTACCAGGGGGACAATGAGCAGTTCTTC. It is translated as CARSLGSWYQGDNEQFF.

The rearrangement links TRBV6-1 to TRBJ2-7; perhaps TRBD1 as D (5 bases). V was clipped by 9 bases and J by 2 bases, with 17 bases between them. Germline V gene data show CDR1 as MNHNS and CDR2 as SASEGT. The CDR3 is 14 residues long. The CDR3 here is CASTIRQGPYEQYF. CDR3 coding DNA: TGTGCCAGTACGATAAGGCAGGGCCCCTACGAGCAGTACTTC.

This sequence joins TRBV22-1 and TRBJ2-5; the table assigns TRBD2, which was not confirmed against the DNA. TRBV22-1 is listed as a pseudogene. The CDR3 contains 14 residues. This chain's CDR3 is CPGSARSDQETQYF. CDR3 nucleotides: TGTCCTGGGAGCGCACGTAGCGACCAAGAGACCCAGTACTTC.

In its sample, this clone was seen once. The V gene is TRBV5-4, the J gene TRBJ2-5, with a tentative D call TRBD1 (7 bases). With 5 bases removed from V and 5 bases from J, the gap between germline ends came to 16 bases. This CDR3 has 14 residues. Germline lookup yields CDR1 SGHNT and CDR2 YYREEE (reference sequence). As DNA, the CDR3 is TGTGCCAGCAGTCCCGTGCAGGGGGGTGAGACCCAGTACTTC. It specifies CASSPVQGGETQYF.

This chain uses TRBV9 with TRBJ2-2, with D tentatively TRBD2 (6 bases). This CDR3 is built from 15 residues. V was cut by 3 bases and J by 7 bases, with 16 bases left in between. From germline, CDR1 is SGDLS and CDR2 YYNGEE. CDR3: CASSAMTSVGGELFF. CDR3 coding DNA: TGTGCCAGCAGCGCGATGACTAGTGTAGGCGGGGAGCTGTTTTTT.

The rearrangement joins TRBV30 to TRBJ2-3; the D is unclear. CDR1 and CDR2 (germline): GTSNPN, SVGIG (reference sequence). The V and J ends lost 3 bases and 4 bases respectively, with 5 bases between them. The CDR3 totals 11 residues. CDR3 in amino acids: CAWSGSDTQYF. DNA of the CDR3: TGTGCCTGGAGCGGGTCAGATACGCAGTATTTT.

This chain uses TRBV6-5 with TRBJ1-2; no definite D call. V was pared by 3 bases and J by 7 bases, with 12 bases between. Germline assignment: CDR1 MNHEY and CDR2 SVGAGI. The CDR3 covers 13 residues. CDR3 amino acids: CASSYRSARGYTF. The DNA for the CDR3 is TGTGCCAGCAGTTATCGGAGCGCTCGTGGCTACACCTTC.

The J gene is TRBJ1-2, the V gene TRBV6-5; perhaps TRBD1 as D (5 bases). Trimming left V 8 bases short and J 1 base short, with 11 bases between. This CDR3 is built from 13 residues. Germline lookup yields CDR1 MNHEY and CDR2 SVGAGI. The CDR3 loop is CASYRPYNYGYTF. CDR3 sequence (DNA): TGTGCCAGCTACAGGCCTTATAACTATGGCTACACCTTC.

J is TRBJ2-7 and V is TRBV5-4; TRBD2 matches at 8 bases. CDR1 SGHNT and CDR2 YYREEE come from the germline V gene (reference sequence). The CDR3 has 17 residues. Unmatched junction bases numbered 13, after V lost 0 bases and J lost 5 bases. CDR3 sequence reads: CASSLASAGGLMDEQYF. CDR3 sequence (DNA): TGTGCCAGCAGCTTGGCCTCGGCGGGGGGCCTTATGGACGAGCAGTACTTC.

The V call is TRBV4-3, the J call TRBJ1-2; D is unclear. This CDR3 region has 15 residues. Between the trimmed V and J ends, which lost 0 bases and 4 bases, there was a span of 12 bases. Germline loops: CDR1 LGHNA, CDR2 YSLEER. CDR3 coding DNA: TGCGCCAGCAGCCAAGAGCGGAACCGCGTCTATGGCTACACCTTC. It encodes CASSQERNRVYGYTF.

This chain links TRBV5-1 with TRBJ1-1; 9 nucleotides line up with TRBD1. With 0 bases clipped from V and 7 bases from J, the junction kept 7 bases outside the gene matches. The CDR3 spans 15 residues. Germline lookup yields CDR1 SGHRS and CDR2 YFSETQ. The DNA of the CDR3 is TGCGCCAGCAGCTTGGGGGACAGGGCCCCCGGTGAAGCTTTCTTT. This sequence encodes CASSLGDRAPGEAFF.